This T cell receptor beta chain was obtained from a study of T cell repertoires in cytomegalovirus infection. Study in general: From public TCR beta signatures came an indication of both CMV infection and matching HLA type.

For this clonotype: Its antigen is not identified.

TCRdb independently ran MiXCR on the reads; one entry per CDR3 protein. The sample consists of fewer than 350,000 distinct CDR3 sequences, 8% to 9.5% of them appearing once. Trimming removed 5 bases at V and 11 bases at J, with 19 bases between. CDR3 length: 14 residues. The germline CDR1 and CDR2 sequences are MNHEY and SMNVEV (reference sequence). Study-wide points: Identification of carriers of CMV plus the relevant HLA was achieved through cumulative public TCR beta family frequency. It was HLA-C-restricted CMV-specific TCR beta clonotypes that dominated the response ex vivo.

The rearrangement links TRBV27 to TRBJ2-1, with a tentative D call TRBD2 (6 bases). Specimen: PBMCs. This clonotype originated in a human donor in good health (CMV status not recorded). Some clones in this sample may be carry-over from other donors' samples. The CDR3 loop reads CASSLERVTMKQFF. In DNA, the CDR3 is TGTGCCAGCAGTCTCGAGCGGGTAACAATGAAGCAGTTCTTC.